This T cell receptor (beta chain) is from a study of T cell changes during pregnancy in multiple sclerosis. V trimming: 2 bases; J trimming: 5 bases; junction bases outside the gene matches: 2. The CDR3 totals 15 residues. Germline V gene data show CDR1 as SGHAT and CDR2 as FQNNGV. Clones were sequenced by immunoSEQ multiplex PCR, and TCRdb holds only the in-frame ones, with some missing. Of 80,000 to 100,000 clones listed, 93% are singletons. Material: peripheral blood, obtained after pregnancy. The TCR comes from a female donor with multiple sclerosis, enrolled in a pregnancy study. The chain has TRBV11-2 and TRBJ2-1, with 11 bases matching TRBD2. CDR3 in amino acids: CASSLLTSGNNEQFF. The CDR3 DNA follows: TGTGCCAGCAGCTTATTGACTAGCGGGAACAATGAGCAGTTCTTC.